This T cell receptor (beta chain) is drawn from a study of OX40 agonist ivuxolimab in advanced cancers. About the study: Patients were treated with intravenous ivuxolimab, dosed at 0.01 to 10 mg/kg and infused every 2 weeks. The dose-escalation group included hepatocellular carcinoma, melanoma, renal cell carcinoma and head and neck cancer. The study, taken as a whole, reports: Fewer expanded clones were found on average in CD4+ than in CD8+ T cells. At 0.1 to 3.0 mg/kg and by week 6, CD4+ and CD8+ T cells in the blood had expanded clonally.

TCRdb's table, derived via immunoSEQ multiplex PCR, lists solely in-frame clones and lacks some. The sample includes about 72,000 clones, 75% to 90% of them seen just once. Remarks on this clone: As yet, its antigen is unknown.

There are 14 residues in the CDR3. Germline V lookup: CDR1 SQVTM, CDR2 ANQGSEA. The V gene lost 5 bases and the J gene lost 0 bases, with 14 bases spanning the gap. The chain carries TRBV29-1 and TRBJ2-7; D possibly corresponds to TRBD1 (5 bases). The sequencing here drew on CD4+ or CD8+ T cells sorted from blood, taken in a trial of the OX40 agonist ivuxolimab. The receptor comes from an adult with an advanced solid tumor such as melanoma, head and neck, liver or kidney cancer. The CDR3 nucleotides read TGCAGCGTTAATTCACAGGAAAGCTCCTACGAGCAGTACTTC. Translated, it gives CSVNSQESSYEQYF.